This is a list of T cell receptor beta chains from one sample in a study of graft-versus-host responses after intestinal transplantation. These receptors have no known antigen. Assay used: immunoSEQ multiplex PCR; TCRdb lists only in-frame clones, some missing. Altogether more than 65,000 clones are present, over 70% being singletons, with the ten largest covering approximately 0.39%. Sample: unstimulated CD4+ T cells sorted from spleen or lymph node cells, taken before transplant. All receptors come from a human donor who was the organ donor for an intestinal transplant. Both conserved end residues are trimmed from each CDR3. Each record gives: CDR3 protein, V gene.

ASTPTGGQGNTIY | TRBV19
ASSSGLAGGQETQY | TRBV7-7
ASRPGLHHGYT | TRBV6-1
ASSESQRGETQY | TRBV10-2
ASNTRGQSNQPQH | TRBV19
ASRPTGRLRGYT | TRBV6-5
ASSMDRGSNQPQH | TRBV19
ASSLRLGSSYGYT | TRBV28
ASRSRENRDQPQH | TRBV12-2
ASSETGKAQPQH | TRBV6-1
ASSRQGVYTGELF | TRBV5-6
ASSDSGTGGETQY | TRBV5-5
ASRPGTVYGYT | TRBV6-5
ASSQVLTGQETQY | TRBV4-1
ASSLARENEQF | TRBV7-2
ASSRDRINTDTQY | TRBV28
ASVWDRKETQY | TRBV2
ATSILGGDNEQF | TRBV15
ASRRVAGGSYNEQF | TRBV5-1
ASSFLTRTGSGSPLH | TRBV28
ASSSDRGVNQPQH | TRBV7-9
AWSVPVRRVYGYT | TRBV30
ASSQSTGSNTGELF | TRBV4-1
ASSQVPGSNTGELF | TRBV14
ASSLFFLAGDTGELF | TRBV5-1
ASSRLQGKFPDTQY | TRBV28
ASSLGQGTEQF | TRBV7-3
ASSRGTGGDTGELF | TRBV7-6
AWMPAKYYEQF | TRBV30
ARTPIWRNNQPQH | TRBV5-3
ASRGVHPEAF | TRBV10-3
ASSVGHPNEQF | TRBV5-1
ATRALTDTQY | TRBV10-2
ASSAGIGSNSPLH | TRBV6-1
ASSIRGGTEAF | TRBV19
ASTDSSGYT | TRBV7-9
ASSIGLFYGYT | TRBV19
ASSLRRLAGRGTDTQY | TRBV7-2
ASSGKGANSPLH | TRBV6-1
ASSMFAKRGGTDTQY | TRBV13
ASSLRNTGELF | TRBV5-1
ASSKGHRTGEHGYT | TRBV21-1
ASSLRQGSDNQPQH | TRBV28
ASSQEWGGAGELF | TRBV4-2
AWTDSASANYGYT | TRBV30
AWSSGSFSTGTSYNEQF | TRBV30
ASSVIFSEGDLPQH | TRBV9
ASSPPSGQGGEKLF | TRBV5-1
AWMGPTLTGEDTEAF | TRBV30
ASSEANTQY | TRBV2
ASSNAGGLGLDEAF | TRBV2
ASSPDRGYTEAF | TRBV7-3
ASSLGGAGWTDTQY | TRBV5-1
ASSFSGTGEETQY | TRBV28
ASSGQAGQPQH | TRBV19
ASRTPGQPNTEAF | TRBV6-5
ASSIPTGNGNTIY | TRBV19
ASSPPAGNTEAF | TRBV5-1